The sequence of this TCR beta chain was determined in a study of cytomegalovirus exposure and HLA in healthy donors. Study-level findings and limits: Earlier findings revealed that most TCR beta V segments proved productive either about 87% or about 30% of the time.

This clone was seen only once. Its antigen remains unidentified. Germline CDR1 and CDR2: LGHNA and YNFKEQ. The CDR3 totals 17 residues. The ends lost 1 base at V and 2 bases at J; junction bases unmatched: 5. Donors were ostensibly healthy at sampling, although undocumented immune exposures were probable. Primers for the PCR totalled 60 Vbeta and 13 Jbeta. The repertoire was sequenced with immunoSEQ multiplex PCR; TCRdb's copy has only in-frame clones and lacks some. This sample yields under 130,000 clones, of which just over 75% are seen a single time; approximately 8% belongs to the top ten. The genes are TRBV4-2 and TRBJ2-1; the match to TRBD2 covers 10 bases. This receptor was obtained from a middle-aged man in good health and CMV-seropositive. Sequencing input: PBMCs. The CDR3 DNA follows: TGTGCCAGCAGCCAAGTGTTAGCGGGGGGTCCCTACAATGAGCAGTTCTTC. Its protein is CASSQVLAGGPYNEQFF.